A selection of T cell receptor beta chains follows, all from one sample in a study of blood T cell repertoires in COVID-19. TCRdb's table, derived via immunoSEQ multiplex PCR, lists solely in-frame clones and lacks some. The table includes 200,000 to 300,000 clones, roughly 81% detected once. Sequencing was carried out using peripheral blood. The receptors stem from a woman older than 75 with COVID-19, enrolled during active disease. Each CDR3 is given with its conserved first and last residue. D genes are given only for firm matches. The size entry is marked missing in some rows and otherwise reads once, few, many or a size class.

J gene: TRBJ2-7
D gene: TRBD1
clone size: NA
V gene: TRBV5-1
CDR3 DNA: TGCGCCAGCAGCGGAACAGGGGAAGGCGAGCAGTACTTC
CDR3 protein: CASSGTGEGEQYF

J gene: TRBJ1-1
D gene: TRBD1
clone size: NA
V gene: TRBV27
CDR3 DNA: TGTGCCAGCAGTTATATGGGACAGGGGTCTGGAGCTTTCTTT
CDR3 protein: CASSYMGQGSGAFF

J gene: TRBJ1-2
D gene: TRBD1
clone size: NA
V gene: TRBV4-1
CDR3 DNA: TGCGCCAGCAGCCAAGCGGTTTCCGGGACAGGGACTTTCTACACCTTC
CDR3 protein: CASSQAVSGTGTFYTF

J gene: TRBJ1-5
D gene: NA
clone size: NA
V gene: TRBV6-2/TRBV6-3
CDR3 DNA: TGTGCCAGCAGTTGGGCCCCGGCTGGCAATCAGCCCCAGCATTTT
CDR3 protein: CASSWAPAGNQPQHF

J gene: TRBJ2-3
D gene: NA
clone size: NA
V gene: TRBV24-1
CDR3 DNA: TGTGCCACCAGTGGGTCCAGCGGTACACCAGATACGCAGTATTTT
CDR3 protein: CATSGSSGTPDTQYF

J gene: TRBJ2-7
D gene: TRBD2
clone size: NA
V gene: TRBV7-3
CDR3 DNA: TGTGCCAGCAGCTCTTCCGGGACTAGCGGTACGAAGCAGTACTTC
CDR3 protein: CASSSSGTSGTKQYF

J gene: TRBJ2-7
D gene: NA
clone size: NA
V gene: TRBV6-8
CDR3 DNA: TGTGCCAGCAGTTACTCGCGTTATAGGAGGGCCAATGACTACGAGCAGTACTTC
CDR3 protein: CASSYSRYRRANDYEQYF

J gene: TRBJ2-7
D gene: NA
clone size: NA
V gene: TRBV11-2
CDR3 DNA: TGTGCCAGCAGCTTCACGACAGGCGACCCCTACGAGCAGTACTTC
CDR3 protein: CASSFTTGDPYEQYF

J gene: TRBJ2-3
D gene: NA
clone size: NA
V gene: TRBV7-8
CDR3 DNA: TGTGCCAGCAGCCTCAGCGCTAGAACAGATACGCAGTATTTT
CDR3 protein: CASSLSARTDTQYF

J gene: TRBJ1-5
D gene: TRBD1
clone size: NA
V gene: TRBV28
CDR3 DNA: TGTGCCAGCAGTGAAGGGACAGGGGGCAATCAGCCCCAGCATTTT
CDR3 protein: CASSEGTGGNQPQHF

J gene: TRBJ2-1
D gene: TRBD2
clone size: NA
V gene: TRBV4-3
CDR3 DNA: TGCGCCAGCAGCCGTTCCGGGACTAGCAATGAGCAGTTCTTC
CDR3 protein: CASSRSGTSNEQFF

J gene: TRBJ1-1
D gene: TRBD1
clone size: NA
V gene: TRBV6-4
CDR3 DNA: TGTGCCAGCAGTGTTCGGACAGGGAGTACTGAAGCTTTCTTT
CDR3 protein: CASSVRTGSTEAFF

J gene: TRBJ1-2
D gene: NA
clone size: NA
V gene: TRBV6-5
CDR3 DNA: TGTGCCAGCAGGGTCACAGCAGGCTATGGCTACACCTTC
CDR3 protein: CASRVTAGYGYTF

J gene: TRBJ2-3
D gene: TRBD2
clone size: NA
V gene: TRBV28
CDR3 DNA: TGTGCCAGCAGTTCCCCAGCGGGAGGCACAGATACGCAGTATTTT
CDR3 protein: CASSSPAGGTDTQYF

J gene: TRBJ2-1
D gene: TRBD2
clone size: NA
V gene: TRBV6-1
CDR3 DNA: TGTGCCAGCAGTGAAGCGAATTTAGCGGGGGGATCCTACAATGAGCAGTTCTTC
CDR3 protein: CASSEANLAGGSYNEQFF

J gene: TRBJ1-6
D gene: NA
clone size: few
V gene: TRBV2
CDR3 DNA: TGTGCCAGCAGTGAGAGAACCCATAGCTCCTATAATTCACCCCTCCACTTT
CDR3 protein: CASSERTHSSYNSPLHF

J gene: TRBJ2-7
D gene: TRBD1
clone size: NA
V gene: TRBV10-3
CDR3 DNA: TGTGCCATCAGTGAGGCTCCGGGACAGTCTTACGAGCAGTACTTC
CDR3 protein: CAISEAPGQSYEQYF

J gene: TRBJ2-5
D gene: TRBD1
clone size: NA
V gene: TRBV27
CDR3 DNA: TGTGCCAGCAGGAGACAGGGTGGAGAGACCCAGTACTTC
CDR3 protein: CASRRQGGETQYF

J gene: TRBJ1-1
D gene: NA
clone size: NA
V gene: TRBV7-2
CDR3 DNA: TGTGCCAGCAGTCCCGTCGGGGGGCTGCGCACTGAAGCTTTCTTT
CDR3 protein: CASSPVGGLRTEAFF

J gene: TRBJ1-5
D gene: TRBD1
clone size: NA
V gene: TRBV24-1
CDR3 DNA: TGTGCCACCAGTGATCAGGGGGCGAGCAATCAGCCCCAGCATTTT
CDR3 protein: CATSDQGASNQPQHF

J gene: TRBJ2-7
D gene: NA
clone size: once
V gene: TRBV11-3
CDR3 DNA: TGTGCCAGCAGCTCAAGGGGTGAGCAGTACTTC
CDR3 protein: CASSSRGEQYF

J gene: TRBJ2-7
D gene: TRBD2
clone size: NA
V gene: TRBV5-1
CDR3 DNA: TGCGCCAGCAGCTTTTGGAGCGGGAGATACGAGCAGTACTTC
CDR3 protein: CASSFWSGRYEQYF

J gene: TRBJ1-2
D gene: NA
clone size: NA
V gene: TRBV18
CDR3 DNA: TGTGCCAGCTCACCACAAGCAGGAAACTATGGCTACACCTTC
CDR3 protein: CASSPQAGNYGYTF

J gene: TRBJ2-3
D gene: NA
clone size: NA
V gene: TRBV6-1
CDR3 DNA: TGTGCCAGCAGTGAACGAGGGGGTTTCACAGATACGCAGTATTTT
CDR3 protein: CASSERGGFTDTQYF

J gene: TRBJ1-1
D gene: NA
clone size: NA
V gene: TRBV9
CDR3 DNA: TGTGCCAGCAGCGTAGCAGGGCAGGGAGGGACTGAAGCTTTCTTT
CDR3 protein: CASSVAGQGGTEAFF

J gene: TRBJ2-3
D gene: TRBD2
clone size: NA
V gene: TRBV7-9
CDR3 DNA: TGTGCCAGCAGCCCCGAGCGGGGGACTAGCGGGTTGGAGGATACGCAGTATTTT
CDR3 protein: CASSPERGTSGLEDTQYF

J gene: TRBJ2-7
D gene: TRBD1
clone size: NA
V gene: TRBV6-1
CDR3 DNA: TGTGCCAGCAGTGAAGCCGGGACAGGGTCCCACGAGCAGTACTTC
CDR3 protein: CASSEAGTGSHEQYF

J gene: TRBJ2-1
D gene: NA
clone size: NA
V gene: TRBV5-8
CDR3 DNA: TGTGCCAGCAGCTTCAGTGAGCAGTTCTTC
CDR3 protein: CASSFSEQFF

J gene: TRBJ2-3
D gene: TRBD1
clone size: NA
V gene: TRBV5-4
CDR3 DNA: TGTGCCAGCAGCTCGGGACAGGGGTTTATAGGTACGCAGTATTTT
CDR3 protein: CASSSGQGFIGTQYF

J gene: TRBJ1-2
D gene: TRBD1
clone size: NA
V gene: TRBV5-6
CDR3 DNA: TGTGCCAGCAGCCACCGGGACAGGAAAGGCTACACCTTC
CDR3 protein: CASSHRDRKGYTF